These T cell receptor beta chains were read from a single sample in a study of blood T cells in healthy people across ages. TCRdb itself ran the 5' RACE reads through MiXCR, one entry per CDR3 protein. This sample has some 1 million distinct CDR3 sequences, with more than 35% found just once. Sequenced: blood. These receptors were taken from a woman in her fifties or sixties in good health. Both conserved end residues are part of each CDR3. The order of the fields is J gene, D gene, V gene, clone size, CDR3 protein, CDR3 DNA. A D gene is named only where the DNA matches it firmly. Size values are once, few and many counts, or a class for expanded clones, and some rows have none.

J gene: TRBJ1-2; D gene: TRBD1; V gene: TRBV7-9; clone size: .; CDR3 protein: CASSSSGTGDYYGYTF; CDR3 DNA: TGTGCCAGCAGCTCATCCGGGACAGGGGACTACTATGGCTACACCTTC
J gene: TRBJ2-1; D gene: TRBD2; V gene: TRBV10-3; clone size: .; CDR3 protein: CAIREGTSGSYNEQFF; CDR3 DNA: TGTGCCATCAGGGAGGGGACTAGCGGGAGCTATAATGAGCAGTTCTTC
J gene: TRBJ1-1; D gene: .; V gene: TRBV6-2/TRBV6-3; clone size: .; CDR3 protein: CASSWGGSPNTEAFF; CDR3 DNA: TGTGCCAGCAGTTGGGGCGGGAGTCCTAACACTGAAGCTTTCTTT
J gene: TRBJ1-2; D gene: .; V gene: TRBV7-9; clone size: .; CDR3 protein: CASSFPRASYGYTF; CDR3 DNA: TGTGCCAGCAGCTTCCCCAGGGCCTCCTATGGCTACACCTTC
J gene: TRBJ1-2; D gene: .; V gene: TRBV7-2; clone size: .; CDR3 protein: CASSLGRELPNYGYTF; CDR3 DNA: TGTGCCAGCAGCTTAGGCCGGGAACTACCTAACTATGGCTACACCTTC
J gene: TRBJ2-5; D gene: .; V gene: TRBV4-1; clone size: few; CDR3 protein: CASSPRILGETQYF; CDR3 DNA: TGCGCCAGCAGCCCACGGATTCTCGGGGAGACCCAGTACTTC
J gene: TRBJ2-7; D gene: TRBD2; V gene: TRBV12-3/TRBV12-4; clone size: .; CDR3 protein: CASSLRVAGRDEQYF; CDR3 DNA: TGTGCCAGCAGTCTTAGGGTGGCAGGGAGGGACGAGCAGTACTTC
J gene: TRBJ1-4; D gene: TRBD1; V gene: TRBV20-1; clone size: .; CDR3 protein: CGANGQGLATNEKLFF; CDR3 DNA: TGCGGTGCAAACGGACAGGGCCTTGCAACTAATGAAAAACTGTTTTTT
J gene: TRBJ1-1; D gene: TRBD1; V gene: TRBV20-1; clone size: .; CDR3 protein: CSARRTGREAFF; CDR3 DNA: TGCAGTGCTAGGAGGACAGGGAGGGAGGCTTTCTTT
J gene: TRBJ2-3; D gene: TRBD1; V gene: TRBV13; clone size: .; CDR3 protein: CASSLDRDRAGGTDTQYF; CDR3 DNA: TGTGCCAGCAGCTTAGACCGAGACAGGGCCGGAGGCACAGATACGCAGTATTTT
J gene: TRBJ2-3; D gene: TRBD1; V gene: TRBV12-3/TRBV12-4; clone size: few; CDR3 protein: CASRTGAGADTQYF; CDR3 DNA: TGTGCCAGCAGAACAGGGGCGGGCGCAGATACGCAGTATTTT
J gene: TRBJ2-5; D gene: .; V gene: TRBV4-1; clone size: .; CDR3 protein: CASSQPRVGLQETQYF; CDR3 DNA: TGCGCCAGCAGCCAACCCAGGGTGGGACTCCAAGAGACCCAGTACTTC
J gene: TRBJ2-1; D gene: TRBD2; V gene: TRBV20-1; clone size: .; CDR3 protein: CSARDRSGSGTEQFF; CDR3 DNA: TGCAGTGCTAGAGATCGAAGCGGGAGCGGCACTGAGCAGTTCTTC
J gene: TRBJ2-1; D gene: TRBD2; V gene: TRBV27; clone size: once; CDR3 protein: CASATSGTRNEQFF; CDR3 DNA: TGTGCCAGTGCGACTAGCGGGACTCGCAATGAGCAGTTCTTC
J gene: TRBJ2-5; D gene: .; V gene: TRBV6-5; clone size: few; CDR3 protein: CASSHGTSQETQYF; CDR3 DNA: TGTGCCAGCAGTCACGGGACATCTCAAGAGACCCAGTACTTC
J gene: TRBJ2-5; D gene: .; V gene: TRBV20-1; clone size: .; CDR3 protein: CSARDQETQYF; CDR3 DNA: TGCAGTGCTAGAGATCAAGAGACCCAGTACTTC
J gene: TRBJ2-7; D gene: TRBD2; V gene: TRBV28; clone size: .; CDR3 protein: CASILGLTSGGYEQYF; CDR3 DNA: TGTGCCAGCATCCTAGGCTTGACTAGCGGAGGTTACGAGCAGTACTTC
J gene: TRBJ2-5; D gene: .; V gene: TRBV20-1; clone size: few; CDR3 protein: CSASRPRETQYF; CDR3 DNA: TGCAGTGCTAGCCGACCCCGGGAGACCCAGTACTTC
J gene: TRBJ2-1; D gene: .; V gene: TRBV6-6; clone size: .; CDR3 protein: CASSYSRPSSYNEQFF; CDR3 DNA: TGTGCCAGCAGTTACTCGCGTCCGAGCTCCTACAACGAGCAGTTCTTC
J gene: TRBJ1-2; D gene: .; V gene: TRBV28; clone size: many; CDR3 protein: CASSLGGNGYTF; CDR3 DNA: TGTGCCAGCAGCTTGGGGGGAAACGGCTACACCTTC
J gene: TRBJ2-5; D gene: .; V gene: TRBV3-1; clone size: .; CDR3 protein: CASSQNRAIRETQYF; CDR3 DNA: TGTGCCAGCAGCCAAAACAGGGCTATAAGGGAGACCCAGTACTTC
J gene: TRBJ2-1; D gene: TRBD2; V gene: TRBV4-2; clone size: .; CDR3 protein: CASSQVLAGGVHEQFF; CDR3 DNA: TGTGCCAGCAGCCAAGTACTAGCGGGAGGGGTCCATGAGCAGTTCTTC
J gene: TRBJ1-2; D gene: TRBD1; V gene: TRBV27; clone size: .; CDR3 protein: CASSDRVNYGYTF; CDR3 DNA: TGTGCCAGCAGTGACAGGGTAAACTATGGCTACACCTTC
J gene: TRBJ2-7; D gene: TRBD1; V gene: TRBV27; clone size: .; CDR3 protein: CASSPLGTGDYEQYF; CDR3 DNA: TGTGCCAGCAGCCCCTTAGGGACAGGGGACTACGAGCAGTACTTC
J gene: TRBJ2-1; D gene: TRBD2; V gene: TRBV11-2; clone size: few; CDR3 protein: CASSRSWTSGSDEQFF; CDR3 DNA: TGTGCCAGCAGCCGCTCCTGGACTAGCGGGAGTGATGAGCAGTTCTTC
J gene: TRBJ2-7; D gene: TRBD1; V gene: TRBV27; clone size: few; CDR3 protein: CASSPGDRSFSYEQYF; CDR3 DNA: TGTGCCAGCAGTCCAGGGGACAGGTCTTTCTCCTACGAGCAGTACTTC
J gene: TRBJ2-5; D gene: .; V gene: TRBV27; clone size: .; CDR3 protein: CASMDLQETQYF; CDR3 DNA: TGTGCCAGCATGGACCTCCAAGAGACCCAGTACTTC
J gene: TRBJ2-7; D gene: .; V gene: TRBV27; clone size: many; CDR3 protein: CASSPPGRTYEQYF; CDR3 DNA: TGTGCCAGCAGTCCGCCGGGTCGCACCTACGAGCAGTACTTC
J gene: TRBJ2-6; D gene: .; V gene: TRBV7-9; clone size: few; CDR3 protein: CASSPPGGVNVLTF; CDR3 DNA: TGTGCCAGCAGCCCGCCAGGCGGCGTCAACGTCCTGACTTTC
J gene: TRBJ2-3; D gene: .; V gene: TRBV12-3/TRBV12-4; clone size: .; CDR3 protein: CASSLGPREAPRDTQYF; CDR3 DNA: TGTGCCAGCAGTTTGGGGCCTCGAGAGGCTCCACGAGATACGCAGTATTTT
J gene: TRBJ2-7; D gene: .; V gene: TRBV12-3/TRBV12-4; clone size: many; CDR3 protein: CASSGSSSYEQYF; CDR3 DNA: TGTGCCAGCAGCGGCAGTAGTTCCTACGAGCAGTACTTC
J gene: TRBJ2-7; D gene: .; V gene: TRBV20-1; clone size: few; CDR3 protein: CSARVGVSYEQYF; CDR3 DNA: TGCAGTGCTAGAGTAGGGGTCTCCTACGAGCAGTACTTC
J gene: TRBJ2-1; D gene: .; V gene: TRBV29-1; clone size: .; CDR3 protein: CSVEDRATSQPEQFF; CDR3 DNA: TGCAGCGTTGAAGATCGGGCTACTAGCCAACCGGAGCAGTTCTTC
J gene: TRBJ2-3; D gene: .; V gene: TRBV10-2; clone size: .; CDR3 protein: CASSESIIGDSTDTQYF; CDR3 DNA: TGCGCCAGCAGTGAGTCGATAATCGGTGATTCGACAGATACGCAGTATTTT
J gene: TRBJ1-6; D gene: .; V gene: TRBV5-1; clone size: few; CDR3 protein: CASSLKDNSPLHF; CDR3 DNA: TGCGCCAGCAGCTTGAAGGATAATTCACCCCTCCACTTT
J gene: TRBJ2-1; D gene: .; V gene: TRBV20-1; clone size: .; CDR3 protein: CSARDTLVPHEQFF; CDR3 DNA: TGCAGTGCTAGAGATACTCTAGTTCCTCATGAGCAGTTCTTC
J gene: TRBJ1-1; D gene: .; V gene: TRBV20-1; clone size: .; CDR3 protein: CSARPPGVMNTEAFF; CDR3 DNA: TGCAGTGCTAGACCTCCGGGGGTCATGAACACTGAAGCTTTCTTT
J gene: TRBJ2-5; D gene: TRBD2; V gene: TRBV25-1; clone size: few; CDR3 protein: CASSEYGSLAEETQYF; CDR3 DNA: TGTGCCAGCAGTGAATATGGCAGCCTAGCGGAAGAGACCCAGTACTTC
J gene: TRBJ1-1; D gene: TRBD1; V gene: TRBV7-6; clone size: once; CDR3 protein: CASSFGQGASTEAFF; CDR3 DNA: TGTGCCAGCAGCTTTGGACAGGGGGCCTCTACCGAAGCTTTCTTT
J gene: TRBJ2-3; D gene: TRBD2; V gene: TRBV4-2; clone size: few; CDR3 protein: CASSIGGSGRGYTDTQYF; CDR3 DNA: TGTGCCAGCAGTATTGGGGGAAGCGGGAGGGGATACACAGATACGCAGTATTTT
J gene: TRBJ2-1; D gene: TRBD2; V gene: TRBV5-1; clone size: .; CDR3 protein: CASSLEGSGRKNLNEQFF; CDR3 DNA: TGCGCCAGCAGCTTGGAAGGTAGCGGGAGAAAGAATCTGAATGAGCAGTTCTTC
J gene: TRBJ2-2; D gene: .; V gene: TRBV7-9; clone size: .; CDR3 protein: CASSLRGLTNTGELFF; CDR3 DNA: TGTGCCAGCAGCCTCAGGGGACTCACGAACACCGGGGAGCTGTTTTTT
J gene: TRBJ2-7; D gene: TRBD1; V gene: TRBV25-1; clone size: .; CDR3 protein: CVSSEGQAVRKYF; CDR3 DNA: TGTGTCAGCAGTGAAGGACAGGCAGTTAGGAAGTACTTC
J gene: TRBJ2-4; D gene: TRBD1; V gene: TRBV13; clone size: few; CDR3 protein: CASSLTGQENIQYF; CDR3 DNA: TGTGCCAGCAGCTTAACCGGACAGGAAAACATTCAGTACTTC
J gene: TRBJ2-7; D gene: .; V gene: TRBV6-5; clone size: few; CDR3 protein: CASSYSRPKAASYEQYF; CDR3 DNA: TGTGCCAGCAGTTACTCGAGACCGAAAGCAGCGTCCTACGAGCAGTACTTC
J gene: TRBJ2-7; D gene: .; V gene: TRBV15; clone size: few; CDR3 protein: CATSRARGGIAINSYEQYF; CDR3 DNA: TGTGCCACCAGCAGAGCCAGGGGTGGTATAGCGATCAATAGCTACGAGCAGTACTTC
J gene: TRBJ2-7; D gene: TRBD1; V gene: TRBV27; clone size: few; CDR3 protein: CASSYSGTGVYEQYF; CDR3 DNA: TGTGCCAGCAGTTATTCAGGGACAGGGGTTTACGAGCAGTACTTC
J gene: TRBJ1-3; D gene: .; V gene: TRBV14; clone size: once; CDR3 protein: CASSPRGGPTSGNTIYF; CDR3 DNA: TGTGCCAGCAGCCCTCGGGGGGGGCCGACCTCTGGAAACACCATATATTTT
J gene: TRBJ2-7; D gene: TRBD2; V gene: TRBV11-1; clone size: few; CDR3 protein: CASSPGLVPNEQYF; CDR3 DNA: TGTGCCAGCAGCCCTGGACTAGTCCCGAACGAGCAGTACTTC
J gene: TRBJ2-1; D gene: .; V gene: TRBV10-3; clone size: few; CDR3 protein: CAISEPKEPGRGDYNEQFF; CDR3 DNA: TGTGCCATCAGTGAGCCAAAAGAACCGGGCAGGGGAGATTACAATGAGCAGTTCTTC
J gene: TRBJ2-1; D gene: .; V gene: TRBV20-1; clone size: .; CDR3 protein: CSAEWGSRYNEQFF; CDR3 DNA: TGCAGTGCTGAGTGGGGGTCCCGATACAATGAGCAGTTCTTC
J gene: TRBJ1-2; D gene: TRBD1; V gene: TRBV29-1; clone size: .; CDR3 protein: CSVDHRGGDRFYGYTF; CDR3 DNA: TGCAGCGTCGACCACCGGGGAGGGGACAGGTTCTATGGCTACACCTTC
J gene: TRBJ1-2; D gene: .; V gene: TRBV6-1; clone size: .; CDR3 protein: CASTTGDTLYGYTF; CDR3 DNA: TGTGCCAGCACCACGGGAGACACGCTCTATGGCTACACCTTC
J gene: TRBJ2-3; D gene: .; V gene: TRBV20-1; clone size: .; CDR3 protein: CSPLITGTDTQYF; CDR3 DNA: TGCAGTCCCCTTATAACGGGGACAGATACGCAGTATTTT
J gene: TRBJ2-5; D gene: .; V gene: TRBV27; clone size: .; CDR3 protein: CASSFKRGYNEQYF; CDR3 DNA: TGTGCCAGCAGTTTTAAGAGGGGCTACAATGAGCAGTACTTC